The 21 T cell receptor beta chains reported below all come from one sample, sequenced in a study of metastatic and nonmetastatic thyroid tumors. Thyroid surgery was preceded by no treatment in any patient. TCRdb reanalyzed the PCR reads with MiXCR. The table has around 16,000 clones, more than 20% seen once. The sequenced material came from blood. These receptors all come from a male donor with papillary thyroid cancer or a benign thyroid nodule (not recorded which). Some clones in this sample may be carry-over from other donors' samples.

This clone was counted many times. The J gene is TRBJ1-1, the V gene TRBV30; D is ambiguous. The CDR3 spans 13 residues. Germline CDR1 is GTSNPN and CDR2 is SVGIG (reference sequence). V was pared by 0 bases and J by 0 bases, with 5 bases between. The CDR3, as DNA: TGTGCCTGGAGTGTATCGGTGAACACTGAAGCTTTCTTT. This sequence encodes CAWSVSVNTEAFF.

The sample holds many counts of this clone. This rearrangement joins TRBV6-4 to TRBJ2-6; either TRBD1 or TRBD2 may supply D (5 bases each). This CDR3 spans 15 amino acids. Germline V gene sequence: CDR1 MRHNA, CDR2 SNTAGT. The germline V and J ends were trimmed by 0 bases and 2 bases, with 5 bases remaining between them. CDR3 sequence (DNA): TGTGCCAGCAGTGACTCGGGGGCTGGGGCCAACGTCCTGACTTTC. Its protein product is CASSDSGAGANVLTF.

The chain uses TRBV18 and TRBJ1-1; tentative D call: TRBD1 (6 bases). Germline V CDR1 and CDR2: KGHSH, LQKENI. V lost 6 bases to trimming and J lost 4 bases, with 21 bases between them. This CDR3 comprises 16 residues. CDR3 sequence (DNA): TGTGCCAGCTCCTCCGGGCAGGGGTCGGGGGGCACTGAAGCTTTCTTT. Amino acids: CASSSGQGSGGTEAFF. Looking up the rest from reference TRBV18 and TRBJ1-1 gives the full variable domain: NAGVMQNPRHLVRRRGQEARLRCSPMKGHSHVYWYRQLPEEGLKFMVYLQKENIIDESGMPKERFSAEFPKEGPSILRIQQVVRGDSAAYFCASSSGQGSGGTEAFFGQGTRLTVV.

This clone counts as medium-sized. The chain is built from TRBV19 and TRBJ2-3; TRBD2 aligns across 12 bases. The germline V gene encodes CDR1 LNHDA and CDR2 SQIVND (reference sequence). This CDR3 spans 18 amino acids. V shed 6 bases, J shed 2 bases, and the junction held 12 bases outside the gene matches. CDR3 DNA sequence: TGTGCCAGTAGAGGACTAGCGGGACGGGAAACTATCACAGATACGCAGTATTTT. Protein: CASRGLAGRETITDTQYF. Combining the CDR3 with reference TRBV19 and TRBJ2-3 gives the whole variable domain DGGITQSPKYLFRKEGQNVTLSCEQNLNHDAMYWYRQDPGQGLRLIYYSQIVNDFQKGDIAEGYSVSREKKESFPLTVTSAQKNPTAFYLCASRGLAGRETITDTQYFGPGTRLTVL.

Comments on this clone: At one end, the junction sequence differs from germline, possibly due to a read error. V is TRBV20-1 and J is TRBJ2-3; tentative D call: TRBD2 (6 bases). Per germline, CDR1 DFQATT and CDR2 SNEGSKA (reference sequence). The CDR3 is made up of 12 amino acids. For the CDR3, the DNA is TGCAGTGCTAGAGATCGGCTCTACCGGGGGAACTTT. Amino acids: CSARDRLYRGNF.

CDR3 sequence: CASSEGGLAGEAGELFF. In nucleotides, the CDR3 is TGTGCCAGCAGTGAAGGAGGACTAGCGGGAGAGGCCGGGGAGCTGTTTTTT. The chain couples TRBV6-1 to TRBJ2-2; 13 bases match TRBD2. CDR1 and CDR2 from the germline V gene are MNHNS and SASEGT. The CDR3 runs to 17 residues. Germline trimming cut 1 base from V and 6 bases from J; bases unmatched to any gene: 5.

This clone was seen many times. J is TRBJ2-5 and V is TRBV14; D unresolved. Per the germline V gene, CDR1 is SGHDN and CDR2 is FVKESK. The CDR3 loop spans 11 amino acids. Between the trimmed V and J ends, which lost 3 bases and 4 bases, there was a span of 3 bases. CDR3 DNA sequence: TGTGCCAGCAGCCATGGAGAGACCCAGTACTTC. Protein product: CASSHGETQYF.

V is TRBV20-1 and J is TRBJ1-5; TRBD1 matches at 8 bases. Germline V gene data show CDR1 as DFQATT and CDR2 as SNEGSKA (reference sequence). The CDR3 runs 17 residues. V was pared by 0 bases and J by 0 bases, with 7 bases of the junction left unmatched. The CDR3 DNA is TGCAGTGCTAGAGACCCCCGGGACAGGAATAGCAATCAGCCCCAGCATTTT. Translated, it gives CSARDPRDRNSNQPQHF.

By sample share, this clone is medium-sized (0.01 to 0.1%). The V gene is TRBV20-1, the J gene TRBJ2-1; 9 bases line up with TRBD2. J gave up 6 bases and V 1 base, and 10 bases lay outside the gene matches. The CDR3 is made up of 16 amino acids. The germline V gene has CDR1 DFQATT and CDR2 SNEGSKA (reference sequence). The DNA of the CDR3 is TGCAGTGCTAGAGGAGAAAGCGGGAGGTGGCGCAATGAGCAGTTCTTC. Protein: CSARGESGRWRNEQFF.

This clone was seen repeatedly, ten times or more. The CDR3 region has the DNA TGTGCCAGCAGTGTTCGAAACTTGGACAAAAACATTCAGTACTTC. Its protein product is CASSVRNLDKNIQYF. The chain joins TRBV2 to TRBJ2-4; D not certain. Trimming removed 4 bases from V and 3 bases from J, with 13 bases in between. This CDR3 has 15 amino acids. Germline V gene lookup returns CDR1 SNHLY and CDR2 FYNNEI.

This clone was counted only a few times. This may be a read error, as it is one base from a much larger clone. Since the CDR3 does not end with the conserved phenylalanine or tryptophan, this likely comes from a read error. The chain is built from TRBV6-1 and TRBJ2-1; TRBD2 aligns across 7 bases. Germline V gene lookup returns CDR1 MNHNS and CDR2 SASEGT. V shed 3 bases, J shed 7 bases, and the junction held 9 bases outside the gene matches. The CDR3 is 15 residues long. The CDR3 nucleotides are TGTGCCAGCAGTGACGCGTCTAGCGGATCAAATGAGCAGTTCCTC. Its translation: CASSDASSGSNEQFL.

This clone was found many times. The genes are TRBV7-9 and TRBJ1-1; D gene unclear. Germline lookup yields CDR1 SEHNR and CDR2 FQNEAQ (reference sequence). With 1 base removed from V and 5 bases from J, the gap between germline ends came to 8 bases. This CDR3 region has 13 residues. The CDR3 DNA follows: TGTGCCAGCAGCTTAGGGGGTGGAACTGAAGCTTTCTTT. This gives the protein CASSLGGGTEAFF.

This clone is labeled as medium-sized. J is TRBJ2-7 and V is TRBV20-1; D gene uncertain. Trimming left V 0 bases short and J 6 bases short, with 12 bases between. The CDR3 is 13 amino acids. Germline lookup yields CDR1 DFQATT and CDR2 SNEGSKA (reference sequence). The CDR3 sequence: CSARDLSGVEQYF. The CDR3 DNA reads as TGCAGTGCTAGAGATCTTTCAGGAGTCGAGCAGTACTTC.

The chain employs TRBV6-4 and TRBJ1-5; 9 bases match TRBD1. The CDR3 sequence is 16 residues long. The trim removed 4 bases at V and 4 bases at J, leaving 8 bases unmatched. The germline CDR1 and CDR2 sequences are MRHNA and SNTAGT. The CDR3 sequence is CASSVGGQGSNQPQHF. CDR3 nucleotides: TGTGCCAGCAGTGTAGGCGGACAGGGGAGTAATCAGCCCCAGCATTTT.

This clone appeared many times. The V and J genes are TRBV28 and TRBJ2-7; possible D gene TRBD2, 6 bases. Germline V lookup: CDR1 MDHEN, CDR2 SYDVKM. Trimming shortened V by 5 bases and J by 3 bases, and 29 bases separated the two germline ends. This CDR3 has 19 amino acids. CDR3 nucleotide sequence: TGTGCCAGCAGTCCCGAAGGTCCAAGCGGAGGGCAGGGCGTCTACGAGCAGTACTTC. Translating it yields CASSPEGPSGGQGVYEQYF.

CDR3: CASTLPDITGELFF. CDR3 nucleotides: TGTGCCAGCACCCTACCGGACATCACCGGGGAGCTGTTTTTT. This sequence joins TRBV6-1 and TRBJ2-2, with D tentatively TRBD1 (5 bases). CDR3 size: 14 residues. The ends were cut back, 7 bases at V and 4 bases at J, with 13 bases in the middle. The germline gives CDR1 MNHNS, CDR2 SASEGT.

In its sample, this clone ranks as medium-sized. The CDR3 region is CASSRDSSYNEQFF. As DNA, the CDR3 is TGTGCCAGCAGTCGGGACAGCTCCTACAATGAGCAGTTCTTC. The V and J genes are TRBV6-4 and TRBJ2-1, with 7 bases aligning to TRBD1. The ends lost 5 bases at V and 0 bases at J; junction bases unmatched: 1. The V gene's germline CDR1 is MRHNA and CDR2 SNTAGT. CDR3 length: 14 amino acids.

By sample share, this clone is medium-sized. This chain joins TRBV19 and TRBJ2-7; D is perhaps TRBD1 (6 bases). The length of the CDR3 is 15 residues. Trimming pared 5 bases from V and 0 bases from J, leaving 14 bases between. Germline V CDR1 and CDR2: LNHDA, SQIVND (reference sequence). CDR3 amino acids: CASSRDRMSSYEQYF. CDR3 DNA sequence: TGTGCCAGTAGTCGCGACAGGATGAGCTCCTACGAGCAGTACTTC.

V usage is TRBV11-1 and J usage is TRBJ2-3; the D gene is possibly TRBD2 (6 bases). Germline V gene lookup returns CDR1 SGHAT and CDR2 FQDESV (reference sequence). The V end was cut by 5 bases, the J end by 2 bases, with 14 bases between. This CDR3 contains 15 residues. The CDR3, as DNA: TGTGCCAGCAGCCGGGGGATACGGGACACAGATACGCAGTATTTT. Translated, it gives CASSRGIRDTDTQYF.

In this sample, this clone is medium-sized. The rearrangement uses TRBV11-2 and TRBJ1-1, with D maybe TRBD1 (6 bases). The length of the CDR3 is 14 residues. The germline gives CDR1 SGHAT, CDR2 FQNNGV. Trimming stripped 3 bases from V and 3 bases from J, with 11 bases between. The CDR3 loop reads CASSFRGKDTEAFF. CDR3 sequence (DNA): TGTGCCAGCAGCTTCAGGGGCAAGGACACTGAAGCTTTCTTT.

In this sample, this clone turned up many times. The V and J genes are TRBV20-1 and TRBJ2-5; 10 bases map to TRBD2. The CDR3 contains 15 residues. The germline V gene has CDR1 DFQATT and CDR2 SNEGSKA (reference sequence). The ends lost 3 bases at V and 5 bases at J; junction bases unmatched: 9. CDR3 protein: CSARYSGGPVETQYF. CDR3 sequence (DNA): TGCAGTGCTAGGTATAGCGGGGGGCCAGTGGAGACCCAGTACTTC.